Listed here are 12 T cell receptor beta chains from one sample, sequenced in a study of T cells in Graves' hyperthyroidism and ophthalmopathy. Template material for amplifying TCR beta CDR3 regions consisted of RNA transcripts. Carried out on the TCR CDR3, a first-round RT-PCR used the HTBI primer set. MiXCR was run by TCRdb on the multiplex PCR reads, yielding one entry per CDR3 protein. The sample holds 610,000 or so distinct CDR3 sequences, more than 45% seen once. The sample comprised peripheral blood or thyroid tissue (not recorded which). Source of these receptors: a woman aged 18-29 years with Graves' hyperthyroidism.

This sequence joins TRBV7-2 and TRBJ2-3; no firm D call. CDR1 and CDR2 (germline): SGHTA, FQGNSA. V lost 4 bases and J lost 4, with 6 bases in between. This CDR3 has 12 residues. Here the CDR3 reads CASSSAADTQYF. DNA for the CDR3: TGTGCCAGCAGCTCCGCGGCAGATACGCAGTATTTT.

Remarks on this clonotype: Germline and junction disagree at one end, which may indicate a read error. The chain employs TRBV12-3 or TRBV12-4 and TRBJ2-7, with TRBD1 identical over 11 bases. The CDR3 is 16 amino acids. CDR3 coding DNA: TGTGCCAGCAGCTTGGGGACAGGGGGAATTGCCTACAAGCAGTACTTC. Translation: CASSLGTGGIAYKQYF.

This clonotype was counted at least ten times. The V call is TRBV4-2, the J call TRBJ2-7; 7 nucleotides agree with TRBD2. Trimming took 2 bases from V and 7 from J; bases not matched to a gene: 14. The CDR3 is made up of 16 amino acids. Per the germline V gene, CDR1 is LGHNA and CDR2 is YNFKEQ. CDR3 loop: CASSQTPWAGEGEQYF. Written as DNA, the CDR3 is TGTGCCAGCAGCCAAACCCCGTGGGCGGGAGAGGGTGAGCAGTACTTC.

The J gene is TRBJ1-1, the V gene TRBV10-3; D gene unclear. Germline V gives CDR1 ENHRY, CDR2 SYGVKD. The CDR3 has 15 residues. DNA of the CDR3: TGTGTCAGCGCCCGCAGTGATGGGTCTAACACTGAAGCTTTCTTT. Its protein is CVSARSDGSNTEAFF.

This chain joins TRBV7-3 and TRBJ1-5, with D unclear. V was trimmed by 5 bases and J by 11 bases, leaving 10 bases between them. The CDR3 covers 11 residues. The germline gives CDR1 SGHTA, CDR2 FQGTGA. CDR3 in amino acids: CASSGQETQHF. CDR3 DNA: TGTGCCAGCAGCGGTCAAGAGACCCAGCATTTT.

This clonotype came up once. The genes are TRBV12-3 or TRBV12-4 and TRBJ2-2, with TRBD1 matching over 9 bases. With V trimmed by 6 bases and J by 5 bases, 7 bases remained unmatched. This CDR3 comprises 15 residues. The CDR3 DNA reads as TGTGCCAGCAGGACGGGACAGGGCGTAACCGGGGAGCTGTTTTTT. Its translation: CASRTGQGVTGELFF.

This clonotype was seen ten or more times. V is TRBV7-2 and J is TRBJ2-7, with D tentatively TRBD1 or TRBD2 (5 bases each). Germline loops: CDR1 SGHTA, CDR2 FQGNSA. Deletions cut 5 bases from V and 5 bases from J, with 13 bases between. CDR3 length equals 13 residues. CDR3 nucleotide sequence: TGTGCCAGCAGCGCCCCTTGGGGGAACGAGCAGTACTTC. Its protein product is CASSAPWGNEQYF.

This clonotype showed up many times. The chain carries TRBV4-1 and TRBJ1-5; a possible D gene is TRBD1 (5 bases). CDR1 and CDR2 (germline): MGHRA, YSYEKL. V lost 1 base, J lost 1 base, and 17 bases lay in between. This CDR3 has 18 amino acids. The CDR3 loop is CASSQGPMRQGSNQPQHF. The CDR3 DNA is TGCGCCAGCAGCCAAGGTCCCATGAGGCAGGGAAGCAATCAGCCCCAGCATTTT.

This clonotype occurred many times. The CDR3 DNA follows: TGTGCCAGCAGCTTTCTAACCCGTCTCGAGCAGTACTTC. Protein: CASSFLTRLEQYF. The rearrangement joins TRBV7-2 to TRBJ2-7; D call uncertain. CDR1 and CDR2 from the germline V gene are SGHTA and FQGNSA. CDR3 length: 13 amino acids. V was pared by 3 bases and J by 6 bases, with 12 bases between.

The V call is TRBV20-1, the J call TRBJ2-6, with 7 bases fitting TRBD1. This CDR3 contains 14 residues. The V gene's germline CDR1 is DFQATT and CDR2 SNEGSKA (reference sequence). J was trimmed by 8 bases and V by 1 base; bases with no gene match: 5. The CDR3 is CSARVRTGTNVLTF. The CDR3 coding sequence is TGCAGTGCTAGAGTGAGGACAGGCACCAACGTCCTGACTTTC.

The chain has TRBV7-2 and TRBJ2-3, with TRBD1 identical over 9 bases. The germline CDR1 and CDR2 sequences are SGHTA and FQGNSA. V was pared by 6 bases and J by 2 bases, with 6 bases of the junction left unmatched. This CDR3 has 15 amino acids. CDR3 amino acids: CASRRQGGHTDTQYF. Written as DNA, the CDR3 is TGTGCCAGCAGGCGACAGGGGGGGCACACAGATACGCAGTATTTT.

Ten or more counts support this clonotype. This chain uses TRBV20-1 with TRBJ1-1, with a possible D match to TRBD1 (6 bases). Germline CDR1 and CDR2: DFQATT and SNEGSKA (reference sequence). CDR3 length equals 14 residues. Trimming removed 8 bases at V and 5 bases at J, with 21 bases between. The CDR3: CSTLMGARDTEAFF. In nucleotides, the CDR3 is TGCAGTACCTTGATGGGGGCGCGGGATACTGAAGCTTTCTTT.